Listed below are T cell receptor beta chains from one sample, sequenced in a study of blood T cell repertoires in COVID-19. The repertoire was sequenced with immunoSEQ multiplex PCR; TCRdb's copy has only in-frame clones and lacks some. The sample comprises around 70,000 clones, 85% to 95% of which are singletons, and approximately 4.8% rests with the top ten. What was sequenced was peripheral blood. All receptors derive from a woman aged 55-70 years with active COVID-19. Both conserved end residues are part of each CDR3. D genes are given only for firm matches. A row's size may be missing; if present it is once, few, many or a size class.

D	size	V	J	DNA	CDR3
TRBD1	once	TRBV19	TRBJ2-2	TGTGCCAGTACCCCCCGGACAGGTATAAACACCGGGGAGCTGTTTTTT	CASTPRTGINTGELFF
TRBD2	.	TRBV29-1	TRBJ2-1	TGCAGCGTTGCCCGGACTAGCGGGAGGGCCGCTGATGAGCAGTTCTTC	CSVARTSGRAADEQFF
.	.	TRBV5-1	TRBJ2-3	TGCGCCAGCAGCGCAGGACTTCCCACAGATACGCAGTATTTT	CASSAGLPTDTQYF
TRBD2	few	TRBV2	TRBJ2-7	TGTGCCAGCAGTGAAGCGCACACGGCTAGCGGAACATACGAGCAGTACTTC	CASSEAHTASGTYEQYF
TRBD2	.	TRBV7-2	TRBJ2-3	TGTGCCAGCAGCTTCACTAGCGGGGGGCTTAGCACAGATACGCAGTATTTT	CASSFTSGGLSTDTQYF
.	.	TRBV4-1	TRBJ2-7	TGCGCCAGCAGCCAGCCCCAGGAGGGCTACGAGCAGTACTTC	CASSQPQEGYEQYF
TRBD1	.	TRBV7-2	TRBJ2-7	TGTGCCAGCAGCCCCCGACAGGGTTTTCCGACCGACCCCTCCTACGAGCAGTACTTC	CASSPRQGFPTDPSYEQYF
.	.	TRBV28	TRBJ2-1	TGTGCCAGCAGTTTAGGAGGACAGTACAATGAGCAGTTCTTC	CASSLGGQYNEQFF
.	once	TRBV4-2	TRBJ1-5	TGTGCCAGCAGCCAAGATTGGGACATAGATCAGCCCCAGCATTTT	CASSQDWDIDQPQHF
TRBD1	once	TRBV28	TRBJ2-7	TGTGCCAGCAGTTTGGGGACAGGGTTACACGAGCAGTACTTC	CASSLGTGLHEQYF
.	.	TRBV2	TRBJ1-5	TGTGCCAGCAGTGGGGAGACAGGCCCCAATCAGCCCCAGCATTTT	CASSGETGPNQPQHF
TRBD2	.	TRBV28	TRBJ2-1	TGTGCCAGCAAAGGGCGGGAGGGCTACAATGAGCAGTTCTTC	CASKGREGYNEQFF
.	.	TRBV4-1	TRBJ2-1	TGCGCCAGCAGCCAAGCTAACACTAGAAGATCCTACAATGAGCAGTTCTTC	CASSQANTRRSYNEQFF
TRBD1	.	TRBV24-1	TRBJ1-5	TGTGCCATCGCCCGGACAGGGCCCAGCAATCAGCCCCAGCATTTT	CAIARTGPSNQPQHF
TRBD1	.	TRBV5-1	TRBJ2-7	TGCGCCAGCAGAGCGGGACAGGGTTTCGAGCAGTACTTC	CASRAGQGFEQYF
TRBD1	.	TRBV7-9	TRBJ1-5	TGTGCCAGCAGCTTTCAGGGGGAACAGCCCCAGCATTTT	CASSFQGEQPQHF
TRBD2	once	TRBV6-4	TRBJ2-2	TGTGCCAGCAGCCGACTAGCGGGAGAAGGAACCGGGGAGCTGTTTTTT	CASSRLAGEGTGELFF
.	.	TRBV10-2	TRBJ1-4	TGCGCCAGCATGGAGGGCCGCGTTAATGAAAAACTGTTTTTT	CASMEGRVNEKLFF
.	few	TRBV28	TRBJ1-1	TGTGCCAGCAGGACACCCGGACAGTTCGTGAACACTGAAGCTTTCTTT	CASRTPGQFVNTEAFF
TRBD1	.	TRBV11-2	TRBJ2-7	TGTGCCAGCAGCTTTGGACAGGCCTACGAGCAGTACTTC	CASSFGQAYEQYF
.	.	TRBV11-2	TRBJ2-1	TGTGCCAGCAGCTTAGGGAGACAGAGTTACAATGAGCAGTTCTTC	CASSLGRQSYNEQFF
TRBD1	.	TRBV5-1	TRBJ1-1	TGCGCCAGCAGCGGTCCACAGGGGGAAAACACTGAAGCTTTCTTT	CASSGPQGENTEAFF
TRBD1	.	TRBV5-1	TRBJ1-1	TGCGCCAGCAGCTTGGGCCGGACAGGGCCCTCCCGTATGAACACTGAAGCTTTCTTT	CASSLGRTGPSRMNTEAFF
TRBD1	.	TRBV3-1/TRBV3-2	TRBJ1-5	TGTGCCAGCAGCTCTACCGGGACAGGCAATCAGCCCCAGCATTTT	CASSSTGTGNQPQHF
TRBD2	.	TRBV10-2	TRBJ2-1	TGCGCCAGCAGGGTGGCGGGGGATGAGCAGTTCTTC	CASRVAGDEQFF
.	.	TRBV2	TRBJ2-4	TGTGCCAGCAGTATCCGGACAGGAGGGGGTGTCCCTCAGTACTTC	CASSIRTGGGVPQYF
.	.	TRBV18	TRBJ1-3	TGTGCCAGCTCACCTCCAGGAAACACCATATATTTT	CASSPPGNTIYF
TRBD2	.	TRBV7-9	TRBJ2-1	TGTGCCAGCAGCCCGCCCGGGACTAGCGGGAGGAGTGAGCAGTTCTTC	CASSPPGTSGRSEQFF
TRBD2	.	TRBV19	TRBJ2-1	TGTGCCAGTTTCGGCGGGAGCTCCTACAATGAGCAGTTCTTC	CASFGGSSYNEQFF
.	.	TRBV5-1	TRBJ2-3	TGCGCCAGCAGGGGCGGGCCAAGCACAGATACGCAGTATTTT	CASRGGPSTDTQYF
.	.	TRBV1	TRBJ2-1	TGCACCAGCAGCCAACTTCTGCCACAGAGCTCCTACAATGAGCAGTTCTTC	CTSSQLLPQSSYNEQFF
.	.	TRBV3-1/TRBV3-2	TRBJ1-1	TGTGCCAGCACCCGACAGATTAACACTGAAGCTTTCTTT	CASTRQINTEAFF
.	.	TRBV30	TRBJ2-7	TGTGCCTGGAGTGTACACGTCTCCGAGCAGTACTTC	CAWSVHVSEQYF
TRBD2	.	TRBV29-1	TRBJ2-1	TGCAGCGTTGACCCTAGCGGTCCGATCAATGAGCAGTTCTTC	CSVDPSGPINEQFF
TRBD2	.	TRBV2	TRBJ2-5	TGTGCCAGCAGGGGACTAGCGGCAGGGACCCAGTACTTC	CASRGLAAGTQYF
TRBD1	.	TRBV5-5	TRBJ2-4	TGTGCCAGCAGCTTAGGGGGGACAGGCCTTCCTCTAGCCAAAAACATTCAGTACTTC	CASSLGGTGLPLAKNIQYF
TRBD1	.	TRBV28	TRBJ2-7	TGTGCCAGCAGTCACTCCGACAGGGCCTACGAGCAGTACTTC	CASSHSDRAYEQYF
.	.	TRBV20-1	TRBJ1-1	TGCAGTGCCTCTAACACTGAAGCTTTCTTT	CSASNTEAFF
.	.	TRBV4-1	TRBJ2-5	TGCGCCAGCAGGGAACAGGGTAAGGAGACCCAGTACTTC	CASREQGKETQYF
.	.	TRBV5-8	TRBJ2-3	TGTGCCAGCAGCTTGGGCCGGGAGACGCAGTATTTT	CASSLGRETQYF
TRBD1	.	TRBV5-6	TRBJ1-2	TGTGCCAGCATCAACAGGGGGCGCAGAACCTATGGCTACACCTTC	CASINRGRRTYGYTF
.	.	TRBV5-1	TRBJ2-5	TGCGCCAGCAGCATGGGTCCCCTAGTGGCCCAGTACTTC	CASSMGPLVAQYF
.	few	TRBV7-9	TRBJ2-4	TGTGCCAGCGCGAAGGAGTGGAACATTCAGTACTTC	CASAKEWNIQYF
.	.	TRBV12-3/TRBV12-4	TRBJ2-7	TGTGCCAGCAGTTTCGGCAGGCTCTACGAGCAGTACTTC	CASSFGRLYEQYF
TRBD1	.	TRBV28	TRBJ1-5	TGTGCCAGCAGTACGACAGGGGGCTCCGTTCAGCCCCAGCATTTT	CASSTTGGSVQPQHF
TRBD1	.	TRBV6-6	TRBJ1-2	TGTGCCAGCAGGGACAGGGTTGTAGGGGGGAACTATGGCTACACCTTC	CASRDRVVGGNYGYTF
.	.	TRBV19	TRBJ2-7	TGTGCCAGTAGTATGGGACAAGCCTACGAGCAGTACTTC	CASSMGQAYEQYF